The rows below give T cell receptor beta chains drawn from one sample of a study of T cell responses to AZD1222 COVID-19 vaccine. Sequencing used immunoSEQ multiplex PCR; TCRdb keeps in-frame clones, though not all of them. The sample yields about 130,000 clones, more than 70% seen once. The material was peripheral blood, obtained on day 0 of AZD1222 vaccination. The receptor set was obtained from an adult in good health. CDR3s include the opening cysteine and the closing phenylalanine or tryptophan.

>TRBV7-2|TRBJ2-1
CASSRTGSSGIVNEQFF
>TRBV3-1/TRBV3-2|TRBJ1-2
CASSGDLYRSYGYTF
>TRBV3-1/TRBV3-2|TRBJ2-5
CASSQVYRDRGRETQYF
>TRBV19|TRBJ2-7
CASRVGWGSYEQYF
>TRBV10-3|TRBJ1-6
CANRRDTDNSPLHF
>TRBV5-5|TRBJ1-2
CASSLFPGQGAYGYTF
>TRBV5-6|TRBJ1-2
CASSPGRPYGYTF
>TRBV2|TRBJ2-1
CASTLAGDYNEQFF
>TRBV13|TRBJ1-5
CASSLGAGSVDQPQHF
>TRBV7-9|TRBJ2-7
CASSILGRAGDEQYF
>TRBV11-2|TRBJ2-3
CASSLYADTQYF
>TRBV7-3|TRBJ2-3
CASSRLGGRGTDTQYF
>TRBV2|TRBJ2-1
CASTLGLDSNEQFF
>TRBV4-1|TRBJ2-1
CASKEGLAGGYEQFF
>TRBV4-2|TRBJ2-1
CASSQGLAGEGNEQFF
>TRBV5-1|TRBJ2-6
CASSLELAGGLSGANVLTF
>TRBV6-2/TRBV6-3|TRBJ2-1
CASSYPPTGVSQFF
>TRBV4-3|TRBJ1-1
CASSQDRGRDAFF
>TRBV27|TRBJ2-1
CASSLGGVSYNEQFF
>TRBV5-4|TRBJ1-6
CASSFEQGNSPLHF
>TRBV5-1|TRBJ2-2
CASSAGQGKPGELFF
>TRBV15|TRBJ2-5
CATSLGLAVNQETQYF
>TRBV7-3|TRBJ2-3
CASSLTAGTDTQYF
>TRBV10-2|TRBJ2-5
CASSESRGNQYF
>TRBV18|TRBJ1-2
CASSPLRYGYTF
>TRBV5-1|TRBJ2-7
CASSAGLAGGPISYEQYF
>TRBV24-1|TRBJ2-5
CATSDPTGSETQYF
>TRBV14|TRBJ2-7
CASSPRTGGSYEQYF
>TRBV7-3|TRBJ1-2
CASSQTQGGYTF
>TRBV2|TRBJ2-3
CASSETRSQYF
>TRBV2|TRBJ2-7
CASSMQGYEQYF
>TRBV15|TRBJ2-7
CATSRDRLREGIPYEQYF
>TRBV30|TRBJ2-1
CAWRTKGVRNEQFF
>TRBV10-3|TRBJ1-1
CAITQADNTEAFF
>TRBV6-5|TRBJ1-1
CASSYSRGINTEAFF
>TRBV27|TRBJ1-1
CASRNGGGWDTEAFF
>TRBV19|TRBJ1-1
CASRSEATVNTEAFF
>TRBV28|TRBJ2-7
CASRKTSGRPSGEQYF
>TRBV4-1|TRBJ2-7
CASSQAAGTRSYEQYF
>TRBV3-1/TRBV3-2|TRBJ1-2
CASSQETVVKRQLDGYTF
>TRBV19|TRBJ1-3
CASSIVGGNTIYF
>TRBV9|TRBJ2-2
CASSPPPGQKNTGELFF
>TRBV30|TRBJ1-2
CAWSVRTPGYGYTF
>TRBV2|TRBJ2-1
CASSGILSSYNEQFF
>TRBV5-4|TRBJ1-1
CASSLSNDRIGSGPFF
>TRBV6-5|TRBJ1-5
CASSYSYRGRGPQHF
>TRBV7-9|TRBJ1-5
CASSLEGQGIQPQHF
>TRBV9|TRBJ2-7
CASSPKDSYEQYF
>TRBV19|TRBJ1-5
CASSEQALVNSPQHF
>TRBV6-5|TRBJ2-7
CASSPSNTGSYEQYF
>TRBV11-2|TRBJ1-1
CASSSLEGLNTEAFF
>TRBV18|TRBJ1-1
CASSPSGIMNTEAFF
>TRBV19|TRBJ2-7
CASSTGLAGPYEQYF
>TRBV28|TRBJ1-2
CASSSQGYYGYTF
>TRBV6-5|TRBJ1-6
CASSLDRSNSPLHF
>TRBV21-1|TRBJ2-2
CASSKGGQDSANTGELFF
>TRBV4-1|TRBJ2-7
CASSPLRAESSYEQYF
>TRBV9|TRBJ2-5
CASSEGDGKETQYF
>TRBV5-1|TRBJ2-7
CASSLSGTGGYEQYF